The 11 T cell receptor beta chains presented below share a single source sample, sequenced in a study of blood T cells in healthy people across ages. It was with a sample-barcoded 5' primer and a J-beta primer mix that a second PCR of about 6 to 11 cycles was run. TCRdb reprocessed the 5' RACE reads with MiXCR, giving one entry per CDR3 protein. The repertoire has about 1.4 million distinct CDR3 sequences, approximately 63% of them found once; the top ten carry 5.5% to 8%. The sample consisted of blood. The origin of the receptors is a man younger than 30 in good health.

V is TRBV5-1 and J is TRBJ2-7; D might be TRBD1 or TRBD2, each matching 5 bases. The CDR3 is 15 amino acids. V was clipped by 1 base and J by 0 bases, with 11 bases between them. Germline assignment: CDR1 SGHRS and CDR2 YFSETQ. DNA for the CDR3: TGCGCCAGCAGCTTGATGGGGGAGAGCTCCTACGAGCAGTACTTC. It codes for CASSLMGESSYEQYF.

V gene TRBV6-2 or TRBV6-3 combines with J gene TRBJ1-2; tentatively, D is TRBD1 (5 bases). Trimming removed 0 bases at V and 7 bases at J, with 12 bases between. The CDR3 has 14 amino acids. Germline V lookup: CDR1 MNHEY, CDR2 SVGEGT. CDR3 bases: TGTGCCAGCAGTTACTCACAGGATCGAAGTGGCTACACCTTC. Translation gives CASSYSQDRSGYTF.

This clonotype appeared a few times. The CDR3 nucleotides are TGTGCCAGCAGCATTGCGGACACCGGGGGAAACGAGCAGTACTTC. It translates to CASSIADTGGNEQYF. This chain links TRBV11-1 with TRBJ2-7; maybe TRBD2 (6 bases). Looked up from germline, CDR1 is SGHAT and CDR2 is FQDESV (reference sequence). The CDR3 is 15 amino acids. V lost 5 bases and J 5 bases, leaving 19 bases between the germline ends.

The chain recombines TRBV27 with TRBJ2-7; 8 nucleotides align to TRBD1. With V trimmed by 0 bases and J by 4 bases, 5 bases remained unmatched. Germline assignment: CDR1 MNHEY and CDR2 SMNVEV (reference sequence). The CDR3 is 15 amino acids. In DNA, the CDR3 is TGTGCCAGCAGTTTATCGAGGACAGGGAGTTACGAGCAGTACTTC. This translates into CASSLSRTGSYEQYF.

The gene calls are TRBV6-5 and TRBJ2-7; TRBD2 matches 7 bases. Germline values: CDR1 MNHEY, CDR2 SVGAGI. This CDR3 contains 15 residues. J lost 7 bases, V lost 4 bases, and 13 bases had no gene match. In DNA, the CDR3 is TGTGCCAGCAGTTGGGAAAGCGGGAAAGGAGTTGAGCAGTACTTC. This encodes CASSWESGKGVEQYF.

The chain joins TRBV7-9 to TRBJ2-5; no clear D. CDR3 length: 14 amino acids. The ends were cut back, 5 bases at V and 4 bases at J, with 14 bases in the middle. Germline V lookup: CDR1 SEHNR, CDR2 FQNEAQ (reference sequence). The CDR3 reads CASSPSRRSETQYF. The CDR3 region has the DNA TGTGCCAGCAGCCCGTCAAGGCGTTCAGAGACCCAGTACTTC.

The rearrangement uses TRBV2 and TRBJ2-4; tentatively, D is TRBD2 (5 bases). Germline V gene data show CDR1 as SNHLY and CDR2 as FYNNEI. The V and J ends lost 6 bases and 7 bases respectively, with 16 bases between them. This CDR3 has 14 residues. The CDR3 DNA reads TGTGCCAGCAGGGACTCCGTATCGAGGAACATTCAGTACTTC. Translation gives CASRDSVSRNIQYF. Variable domain in full (rest from reference TRBV2 and TRBJ2-4): EPEVTQTPSHQVTQMGQEVILRCVPISNHLYFYWYRQILGQKVEFLVSFYNNEISEKSEIFDDQFSVERPDGSNFTLKIRSTKLEDSAMYFCASRDSVSRNIQYFGAGTRLSVL.

Worth noting for this clonotype: Since a much larger clone is just one base distant, this may be a read error. The chain's CDR3 is CATKGDTDAQYF. The DNA of the CDR3 is TGTGCCACCAAGGGGGATACAGATGCGCAGTATTTT. The V gene is TRBV24-1, the J gene TRBJ2-3, with D possibly matching TRBD1 (6 bases). CDR1 is KGHDR and CDR2 is SFDVKD in the germline V gene. The CDR3 sequence is 12 residues long.

With regard to this clonotype: It is unclear where the CDR3 begins or ends on the DNA, so no DNA is shown, and the CDR3 is as TCRdb lists it. The gene calls are TRBV9 and TRBJ1-2; the table's D call of TRBD1 was not tested on the DNA. In germline, CDR1 is SGDLS, CDR2 YYNGEE. The CDR3 spans 14 residues, counting both ends. CDR3 amino acids: CASSAPGQVAFGTF.

The chain combines TRBV7-8 with TRBJ2-5; D possibly uses TRBD1 or TRBD2 (5 bases each). Trimming cost V 5 bases and J 0 bases, with 10 bases left between them. Germline V gene sequence: CDR1 SGHVS, CDR2 FQNEAQ. The CDR3 is 14 residues long. DNA of the CDR3: TGTGCCAGCAGCGAGGGGCCAAACCAAGAGACCCAGTACTTC. Its translation: CASSEGPNQETQYF.

This clonotype showed up just a few times. J is TRBJ2-1 and V is TRBV6-5, with 8 bases identical to TRBD2. CDR1 MNHEY and CDR2 SVGAGI come from the germline V gene. This CDR3 is built from 15 residues. With 5 bases clipped from V and 8 bases from J, the junction kept 11 bases outside the gene matches. The CDR3 coding sequence is TGTGCCAGCAGTCCAGACGCGGGAGGTTGGGATGAGCAGTTCTTC. Translated, it gives CASSPDAGGWDEQFF.